This record covers a single TCR beta chain. Under the authors' procedure: Amplification with reference gene primers provided the estimates of nucleated cell counts. The table came from immunoSEQ multiplex PCR; TCRdb's copy has only in-frame clones and leaves some out. The V and J calls and clone size are taken from that table; D and trimming were inferred from the DNA. The sample holds 180,000 or so clones, about 77% seen once. This sample was taken from a study of blood T cell repertoires in COVID-19. The wider study: Specimens from acute and convalescent COVID-19 originated in the United States, Italy and Spain. PBMCs, B-cell-depleted T cells, or T cells provided the cDNA or gDNA that made up the material.

V shed 2 bases and J 6 bases; nucleotides not matched to a gene: 7. Looked up from germline, CDR1 is LNHNV and CDR2 is YYDKDF (reference sequence). This CDR3 spans 16 amino acids. Material: peripheral blood. The V gene is TRBV15, the J gene TRBJ2-2; 9 nucleotides match TRBD1. The clonotype comes from an elderly woman with active or convalescent COVID-19. CDR3 loop: CATSRPGTGSPGELFF. Here the CDR3 DNA reads TGTGCCACCAGCAGACCTGGGACAGGGAGCCCCGGGGAGCTGTTTTTT.